The source of this TCR beta chain is a study of prognosis after radiotherapy for stage I lung cancer. Study-wide background: The tumor diagnosis was squamous cell carcinoma for several patients and adenocarcinoma for about a dozen. While roughly 15 patients showed no significant progression after radiotherapy, four developed distant metastases at a median of 7 months.

Template was genomic DNA; TCR beta CDR3 amplified in two multiplex PCR rounds. With primers specific to each TRBV and TRBJ gene, the first-round PCR was performed. TCRdb reprocessed the multiplex PCR reads via MiXCR and lists one record per CDR3 protein. The sample consists of 13,000 or so distinct CDR3 sequences, less than 50% of them appearing once. The CDR3 is 16 residues long. Germline V gene sequence: CDR1 GTSNPN, CDR2 SVGIG (reference sequence). V dropped 5 bases and J dropped 4; count of bases not matched to a gene: 10. On this clonotype: The antigen is not known.

The study's findings and limits: Tumor specificity of the expanded TCR clones was not determined. After stereotactic body radiation therapy, unique TCR clone counts dropped from a median of around 9,500 to 6,500.

This specimen consisted of PBMCs, obtained before or after stereotactic body radiation therapy (not recorded which). This chain joins TRBV30 and TRBJ2-5; TRBD2 agrees at 13 bases. This TCR derives from a donor over 45 with non-small cell lung cancer. Here the CDR3 DNA reads TGTGCCTGGTGGACTAGCGGGAGTCGGGTGGGAGAGACCCAGTACTTC. Translating it yields CAWWTSGSRVGETQYF.